The 8 T cell receptor beta chains below were found in one sample sequenced in a study of blood T cell repertoires in COVID-19. This table comes from immunoSEQ multiplex PCR, and its TCRdb copy is limited to in-frame clones, with some not included. The repertoire consists of 150,000 to 200,000 clones, with almost 80% occurring once and the leading ten covering 17%. What was sequenced was PBMCs or T cells enriched from blood (not recorded which). The receptor set was obtained from a woman aged 45-65 years who had recovered from COVID-19.

The V gene is TRBV2, the J gene TRBJ2-7; D possibly corresponds to TRBD2 (5 bases). Germline V gene data show CDR1 as SNHLY and CDR2 as FYNNEI. CDR3 length equals 14 residues. The V end lost 7 bases, the J end lost 3 bases, and 16 bases lay between the germline ends. DNA of the CDR3: TGTGCCAGCATCGGACGACGGGATGACTACGAGCAGTACTTC. Protein sequence: CASIGRRDDYEQYF.

The V call is TRBV28, the J call TRBJ1-6, with D uncertain. Germline loops: CDR1 MDHEN, CDR2 SYDVKM. This CDR3 is 13 amino acids long. V was cut by 5 bases and J by 9 bases, with 11 bases left in between. In nucleotides, the CDR3 is TGTGCCAGCAGTCCCTCGGGTGCTTCACCCCTCCACTTT. This translates into CASSPSGASPLHF.

This chain uses TRBV9 with TRBJ2-1; 9 bases line up with TRBD2. Germline-derived CDR1 and CDR2 are SGDLS and YYNGEE. Losses at the gene ends were 0 bases for V and 4 bases for J; bases not matched to a gene: 11. The CDR3 is 18 amino acids. DNA for the CDR3: TGTGCCAGCAGCGTAGGGGGCGGCGGAGCGGGAGGATACAATGAGCAGTTCTTC. Translating gives CASSVGGGGAGGYNEQFF.

V is TRBV6-5 and J is TRBJ2-7, with 8 nucleotides matching TRBD1. Germline CDR1 is MNHEY and CDR2 is SVGAGI. Trimming at V came to 2 bases and at J to 5 bases, leaving 5 bases not matched to a gene. The CDR3 extends over 14 amino acids. DNA of the CDR3: TGTGCCAGCAGTTACCCCGGACAGGGCCACGAGCAGTACTTC. Translating it yields CASSYPGQGHEQYF.

V usage is TRBV5-1 and J usage is TRBJ1-1; perhaps TRBD1 as D (5 bases). V dropped 5 bases and J dropped 1 base, with 21 bases sitting between them. This CDR3 contains 17 residues. Germline CDR1 and CDR2: SGHRS and YFSETQ. For the CDR3, the DNA is TGCGCCAGCAGGGGTGGGGACTCCGGGCAGGGGAACACTGAAGCTTTCTTT. It specifies CASRGGDSGQGNTEAFF.

This clone was observed a handful of times. The chain couples TRBV30 to TRBJ1-2; 9 bases are shared with TRBD1. CDR3 size: 14 residues. CDR1 GTSNPN and CDR2 SVGIG come from the germline V gene (reference sequence). V was clipped by 1 base and J by 8 bases; unmatched bases: 8. CDR3 sequence: CAWSDLQGAEGYTF. The CDR3 DNA reads as TGTGCCTGGAGTGACTTACAGGGGGCTGAGGGCTACACCTTC.

This clone appeared a few times. J is TRBJ1-4 and V is TRBV28; D possibly corresponds to TRBD1 (6 bases). V shed 2 bases and J shed 7 bases, with 11 bases lying between them. Germline CDR1 and CDR2: MDHEN and SYDVKM. This CDR3 has 14 residues. DNA of the CDR3: TGTGCCAGCAGTTTAGGGGGGGCGGGTGAAAAACTGTTTTTT. As protein: CASSLGGAGEKLFF. The complete variable domain, with remaining parts taken from reference TRBV28 and TRBJ1-4, reads DVKVTQSSRYLVKRTGEKVFLECVQDMDHENMFWYRQDPGLGLRLIYFSYDVKMKEKGDIPEGYSVSREKKERFSLILESASTNQTSMYLCASSLGGAGEKLFFGSGTQLSVL.

This chain joins TRBV30 and TRBJ2-1; D remains ambiguous. There are 15 residues in the CDR3. Germline V gene lookup returns CDR1 GTSNPN and CDR2 SVGIG (reference sequence). The V end lost 2 bases, the J end lost 1 base, and 12 bases lay between the germline ends. The chain's CDR3 is CAWSRRQRSYNEQFF. CDR3 in DNA: TGTGCCTGGAGTAGAAGGCAGAGGTCCTACAATGAGCAGTTCTTC.